This TCR beta chain was sequenced for a study of T cell responses to AZD1222 COVID-19 vaccine. The V and J ends lost 5 bases and 0 bases, in that order; junction bases with no gene match: 14. The CDR3 totals 20 residues. CDR1 is MNHEY and CDR2 is SVGEGT in the germline V gene. This table comes from immunoSEQ multiplex PCR, and its TCRdb copy is limited to in-frame clones, with some not included. The sample includes about 150,000 clones, 80% to 95% seen only once; the top ten take roughly 1.2%. The input for sequencing was peripheral blood, taken 28 days after the second AZD1222 dose. The clonotype was recovered from an adult who received the AZD1222 COVID-19 vaccine. This chain connects TRBV6-2 or TRBV6-3 to TRBJ2-5, with 14 bases identical to TRBD2. CDR3 DNA: TGTGCCAGCAGTATTCCCGGACTAGCGGGGGGTCGACTGTACCAAGAGACCCAGTACTTC. This gives the protein CASSIPGLAGGRLYQETQYF.